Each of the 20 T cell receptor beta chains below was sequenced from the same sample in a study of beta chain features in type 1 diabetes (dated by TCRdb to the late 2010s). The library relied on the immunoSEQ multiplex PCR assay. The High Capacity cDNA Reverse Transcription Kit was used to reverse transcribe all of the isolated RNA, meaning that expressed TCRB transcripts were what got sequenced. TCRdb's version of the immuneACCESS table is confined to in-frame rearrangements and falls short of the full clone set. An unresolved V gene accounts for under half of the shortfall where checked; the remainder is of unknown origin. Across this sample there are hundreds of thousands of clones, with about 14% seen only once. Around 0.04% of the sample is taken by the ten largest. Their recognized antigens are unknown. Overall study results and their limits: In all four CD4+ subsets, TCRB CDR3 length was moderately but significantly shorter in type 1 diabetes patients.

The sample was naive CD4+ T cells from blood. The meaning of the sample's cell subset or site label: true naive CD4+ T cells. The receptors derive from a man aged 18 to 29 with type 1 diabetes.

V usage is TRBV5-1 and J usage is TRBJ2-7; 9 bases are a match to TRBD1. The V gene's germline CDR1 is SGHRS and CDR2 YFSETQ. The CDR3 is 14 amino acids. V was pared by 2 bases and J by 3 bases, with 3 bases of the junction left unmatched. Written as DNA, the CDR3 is TGCGCCAGCAGCTTCCCGGGACAGGGCTACGAGCAGTACTTC. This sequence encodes CASSFPGQGYEQYF. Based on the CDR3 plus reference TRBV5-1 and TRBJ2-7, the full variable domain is KAGVTQTPRYLIKTRGQQVTLSCSPISGHRSVSWYQQTPGQGLQFLFEYFSETQRNKGNFPGRFSGRQFSNSRSEMNVSTLELGDSALYLCASSFPGQGYEQYFGPGTRLTVT.

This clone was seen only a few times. In DNA form, the CDR3 reads TGCGCCAGCAGCCAATATGAGGGGGCAGGGATGATATCCTACGAGCAGTACTTC. It is translated as CASSQYEGAGMISYEQYF. The V and J genes are TRBV4-3 and TRBJ2-7; 7 bases fit TRBD1. Germline CDR1 and CDR2: LGHNA and YSLEER. The CDR3 runs 18 residues. After removal of 2 bases from V and 1 base from J, the junction contained 14 bases not matched to a gene.

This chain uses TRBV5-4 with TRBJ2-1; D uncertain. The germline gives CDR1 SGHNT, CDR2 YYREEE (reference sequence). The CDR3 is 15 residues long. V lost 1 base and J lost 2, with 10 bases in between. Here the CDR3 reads CASSLRVDAYNEQFF. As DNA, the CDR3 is TGTGCCAGCAGCTTGCGGGTCGACGCCTACAATGAGCAGTTCTTC.

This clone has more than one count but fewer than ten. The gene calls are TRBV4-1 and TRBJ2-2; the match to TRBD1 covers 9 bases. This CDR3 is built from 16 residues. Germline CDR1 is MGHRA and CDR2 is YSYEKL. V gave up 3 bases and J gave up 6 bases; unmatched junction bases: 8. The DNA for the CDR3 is TGCGCCAGCAGCCATCCGACAGGGGGAATTTCCGGGGAGCTGTTTTTT. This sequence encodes CASSHPTGGISGELFF.

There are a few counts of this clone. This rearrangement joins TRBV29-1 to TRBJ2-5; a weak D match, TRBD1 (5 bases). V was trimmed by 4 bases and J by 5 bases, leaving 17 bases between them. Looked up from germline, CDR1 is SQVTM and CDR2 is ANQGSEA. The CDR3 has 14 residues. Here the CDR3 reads CSVAGKGFWETQYF. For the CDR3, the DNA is TGCAGCGTTGCAGGGAAGGGTTTTTGGGAGACCCAGTACTTC.

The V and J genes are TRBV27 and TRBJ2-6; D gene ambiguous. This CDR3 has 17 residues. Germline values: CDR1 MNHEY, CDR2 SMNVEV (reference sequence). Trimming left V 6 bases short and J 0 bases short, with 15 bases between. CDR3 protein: CASRRRDRDSGANVLTF. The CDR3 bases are TGTGCCAGCAGACGGAGAGATCGAGACTCTGGGGCCAACGTCCTGACTTTC.

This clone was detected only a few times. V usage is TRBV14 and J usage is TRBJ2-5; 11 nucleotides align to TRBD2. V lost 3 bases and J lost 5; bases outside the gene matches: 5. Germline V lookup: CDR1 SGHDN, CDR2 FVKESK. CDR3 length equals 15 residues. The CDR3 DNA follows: TGTGCCAGCAGCCACTTGACTAGCGGGATGGAGACCCAGTACTTC. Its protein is CASSHLTSGMETQYF.

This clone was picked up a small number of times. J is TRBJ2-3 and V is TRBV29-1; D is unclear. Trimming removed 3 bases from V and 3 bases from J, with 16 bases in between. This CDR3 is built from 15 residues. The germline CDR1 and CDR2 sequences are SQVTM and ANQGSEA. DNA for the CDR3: TGCAGCGTTGAGCCACGGAATTCGAGGACAGATACGCAGTATTTT. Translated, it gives CSVEPRNSRTDTQYF.

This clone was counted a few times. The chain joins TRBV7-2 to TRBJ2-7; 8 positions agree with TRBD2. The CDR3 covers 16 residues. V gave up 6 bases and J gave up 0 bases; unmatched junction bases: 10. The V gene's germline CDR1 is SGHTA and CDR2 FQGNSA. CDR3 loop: CASRRGSGASSYEQYF. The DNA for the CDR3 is TGTGCCAGCAGGAGGGGTAGCGGGGCTAGCTCCTACGAGCAGTACTTC.

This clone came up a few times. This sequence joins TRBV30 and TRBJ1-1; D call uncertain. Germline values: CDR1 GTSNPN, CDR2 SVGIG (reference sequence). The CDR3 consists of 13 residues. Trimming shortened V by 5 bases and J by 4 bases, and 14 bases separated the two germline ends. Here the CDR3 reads CAWSGGWGTEAFF. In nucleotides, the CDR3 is TGTGCCTGGTCAGGAGGTTGGGGCACTGAAGCTTTCTTT.

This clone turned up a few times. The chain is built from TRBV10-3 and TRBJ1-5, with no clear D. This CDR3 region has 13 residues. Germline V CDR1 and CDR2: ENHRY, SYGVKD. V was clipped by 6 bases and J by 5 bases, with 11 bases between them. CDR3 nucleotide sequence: TGTGCCATCAGAGGGAATGGGGATCAGCCCCAGCATTTT. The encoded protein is CAIRGNGDQPQHF.

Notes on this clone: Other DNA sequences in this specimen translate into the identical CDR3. The CDR3 spells CASSVAPSGGTDTQYF. CDR3 coding DNA: TGTGCCAGCAGCGTAGCCCCTAGCGGGGGCACAGATACGCAGTATTTT. The rearrangement links TRBV9 to TRBJ2-3; 9 bases align to TRBD2. The ends lost 0 bases at V and 1 base at J; junction bases unmatched: 3. The CDR3 extends over 16 amino acids. Germline lookup yields CDR1 SGDLS and CDR2 YYNGEE.

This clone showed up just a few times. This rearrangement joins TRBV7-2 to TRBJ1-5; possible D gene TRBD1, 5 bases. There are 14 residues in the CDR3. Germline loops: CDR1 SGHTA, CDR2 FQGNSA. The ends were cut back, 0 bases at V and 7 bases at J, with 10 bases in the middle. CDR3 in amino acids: CASSLAGAGQPQHF. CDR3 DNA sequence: TGTGCCAGCAGCTTAGCAGGGGCCGGGCAGCCCCAGCATTTT.

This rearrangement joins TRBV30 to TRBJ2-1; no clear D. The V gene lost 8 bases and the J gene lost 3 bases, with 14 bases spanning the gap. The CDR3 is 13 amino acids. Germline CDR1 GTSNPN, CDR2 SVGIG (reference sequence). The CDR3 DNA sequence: TGTGCCACCGGACGAGATCTCTACAATGAGCAGTTCTTC. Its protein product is CATGRDLYNEQFF.

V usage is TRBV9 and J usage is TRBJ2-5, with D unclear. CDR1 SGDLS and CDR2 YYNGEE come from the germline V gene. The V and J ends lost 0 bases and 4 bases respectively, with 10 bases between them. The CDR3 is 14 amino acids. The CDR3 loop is CASSVVMMGETQYF. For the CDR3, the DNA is TGTGCCAGCAGCGTAGTGATGATGGGAGAGACCCAGTACTTC.

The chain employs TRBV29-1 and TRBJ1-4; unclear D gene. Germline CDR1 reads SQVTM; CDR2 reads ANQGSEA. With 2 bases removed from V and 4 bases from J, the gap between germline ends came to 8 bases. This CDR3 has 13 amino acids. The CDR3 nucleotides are TGCAGCGTTGAAAGGAGCGGTAATGAAAAACTGTTTTTT. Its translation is CSVERSGNEKLFF. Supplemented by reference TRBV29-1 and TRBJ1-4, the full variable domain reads SAVISQKPSRDICQRGTSLTIQCQVDSQVTMMFWYRQQPGQSLTLIATANQGSEATYESGFVIDKFPISRPNLTFSTLTVSNMSPEDSSIYLCSVERSGNEKLFFGSGTQLSVL.

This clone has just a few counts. CDR3: CASSHPGTPSLTQYF. In nucleotides, the CDR3 is TGTGCCAGCAGCCACCCCGGGACCCCTTCCCTCACGCAGTATTTT. V is TRBV14 and J is TRBJ2-3; D could derive from TRBD1 or TRBD2 (5 bases each). CDR1 and CDR2 (germline): SGHDN, FVKESK. Trimming pared 3 bases from V and 9 bases from J, leaving 19 bases between. The CDR3 is 15 residues long.

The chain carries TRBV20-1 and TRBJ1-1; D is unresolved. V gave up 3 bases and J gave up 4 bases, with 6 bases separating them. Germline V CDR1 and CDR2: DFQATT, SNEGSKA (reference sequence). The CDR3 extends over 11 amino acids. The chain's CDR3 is CSASVGTEAFF. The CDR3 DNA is TGCAGTGCTAGCGTGGGCACTGAAGCTTTCTTT.

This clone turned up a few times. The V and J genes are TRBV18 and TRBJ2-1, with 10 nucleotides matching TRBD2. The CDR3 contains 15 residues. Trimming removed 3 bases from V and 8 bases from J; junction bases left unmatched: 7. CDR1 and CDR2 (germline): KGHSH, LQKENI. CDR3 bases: TGTGCCAGCTCACCTTCAGCGGGAGGGAACCATGAGCAGTTCTTC. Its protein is CASSPSAGGNHEQFF.

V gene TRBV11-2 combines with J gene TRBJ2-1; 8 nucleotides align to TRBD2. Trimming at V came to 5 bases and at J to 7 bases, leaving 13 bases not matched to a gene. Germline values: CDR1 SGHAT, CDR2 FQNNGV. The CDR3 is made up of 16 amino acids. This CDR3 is CASSLLTGGQRNEQFF. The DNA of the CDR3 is TGTGCCAGCAGCCTTCTTACGGGAGGGCAAAGGAATGAGCAGTTCTTC.